This T cell receptor (beta chain) appears in the sequencing data of a study of tumor and adjacent non-tumor tissue in lung cancer. Study-level information: Histology: about twelve adenocarcinoma, a couple of squamous cell carcinoma, 1 small cell lung cancer. The patients, 10 to 11 men and roughly 5 women, were roughly 30 to 76 with stage I to III disease.

A remark on this clonotype: What it binds is unknown. At one end, the junction sequence differs from germline, possibly due to a read error.

Overall study results and limits: In normal lung, the top 100 clones were significantly more dominant than in tumor.

Germline CDR1 and CDR2: MNHNS and SASEGT. The CDR3 loop spans 16 amino acids. TCRbeta libraries were built with three rounds of nested PCR, modified from ARM-PCR. Each CDR3 protein is one row after TCRdb ran MiXCR on the multiplex PCR reads. The sample lists roughly 67,000 distinct CDR3 sequences; 55% to 70% were seen once. This sample's RNA came from whole unsorted tissue. The clonotype was recovered from a man between 50 and 59 years old with non-small cell lung cancer. The chain has TRBV6-1 and TRBJ2-5; 7 positions agree with TRBD2. The sample taken for sequencing was lung tumor tissue. CDR3 amino acids: CASSGGEAGQQETQYF. In nucleotides, the CDR3 is TGTGCCAGTAGTGGGGGGGAGGCGGGCCAACAAGAGACCCAGTACTTC.